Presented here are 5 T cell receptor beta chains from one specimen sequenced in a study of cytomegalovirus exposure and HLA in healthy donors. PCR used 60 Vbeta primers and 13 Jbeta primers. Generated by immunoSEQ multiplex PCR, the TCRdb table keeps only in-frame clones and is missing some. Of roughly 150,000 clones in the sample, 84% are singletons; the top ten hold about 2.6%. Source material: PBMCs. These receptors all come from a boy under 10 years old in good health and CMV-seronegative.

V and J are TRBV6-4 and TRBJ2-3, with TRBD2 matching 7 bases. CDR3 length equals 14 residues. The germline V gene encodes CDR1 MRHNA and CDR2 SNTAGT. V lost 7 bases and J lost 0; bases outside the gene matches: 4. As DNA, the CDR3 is TGTGCCAGCAAGGGTAGCGGGAGCACAGATACGCAGTATTTT. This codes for CASKGSGSTDTQYF.

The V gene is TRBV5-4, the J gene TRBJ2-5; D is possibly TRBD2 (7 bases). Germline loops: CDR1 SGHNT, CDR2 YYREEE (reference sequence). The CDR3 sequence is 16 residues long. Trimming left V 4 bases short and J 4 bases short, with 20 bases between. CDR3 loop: CASSLLGGAVLETQYF. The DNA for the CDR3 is TGTGCCAGCAGCCTACTGGGGGGGGCGGTTCTAGAGACCCAGTACTTC.

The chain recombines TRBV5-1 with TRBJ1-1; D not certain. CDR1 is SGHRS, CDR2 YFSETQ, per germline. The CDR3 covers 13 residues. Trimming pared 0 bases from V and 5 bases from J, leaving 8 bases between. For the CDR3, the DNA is TGCGCCAGCAGCTTGGAGATCGGGACTGAAGCTTTCTTT. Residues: CASSLEIGTEAFF.

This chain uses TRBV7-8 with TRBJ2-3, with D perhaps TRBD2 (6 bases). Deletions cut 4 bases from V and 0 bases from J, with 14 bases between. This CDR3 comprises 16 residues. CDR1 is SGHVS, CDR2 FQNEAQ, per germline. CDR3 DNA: TGTGCCAGCAGCTCGAGGAGGGCGCGAAGCACAGATACGCAGTATTTT. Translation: CASSSRRARSTDTQYF.

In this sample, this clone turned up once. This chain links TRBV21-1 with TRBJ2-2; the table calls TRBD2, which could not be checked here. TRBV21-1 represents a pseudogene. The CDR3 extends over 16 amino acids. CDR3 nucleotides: TGTGCCAGCAGCAAAGGTGGGGAGTGGTACACCGGGGAGCTGTTTTTT. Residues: CASSKGGEWYTGELFF.